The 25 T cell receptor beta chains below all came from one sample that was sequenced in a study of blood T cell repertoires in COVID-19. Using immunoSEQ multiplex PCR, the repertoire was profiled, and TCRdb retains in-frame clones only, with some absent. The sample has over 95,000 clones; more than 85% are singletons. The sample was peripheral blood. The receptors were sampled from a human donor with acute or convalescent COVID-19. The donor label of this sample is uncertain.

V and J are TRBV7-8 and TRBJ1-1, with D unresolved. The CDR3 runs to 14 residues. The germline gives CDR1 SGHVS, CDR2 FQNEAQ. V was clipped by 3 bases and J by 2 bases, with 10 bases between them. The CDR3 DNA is TGTGCCAGCAGCTTGGTCAGAAAAAACACTGAAGCTTTCTTT. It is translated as CASSLVRKNTEAFF.

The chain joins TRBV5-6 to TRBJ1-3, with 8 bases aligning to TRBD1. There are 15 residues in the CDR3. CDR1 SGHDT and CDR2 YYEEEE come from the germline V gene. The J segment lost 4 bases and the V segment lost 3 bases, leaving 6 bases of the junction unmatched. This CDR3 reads CASSSPTGEGNTIYF. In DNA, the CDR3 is TGTGCCAGCAGCTCACCGACAGGGGAAGGAAACACCATATATTTT. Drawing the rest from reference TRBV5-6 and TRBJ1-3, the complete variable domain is DAGVTQSPTHLIKTRGQQVTLRCSPKSGHDTVSWYQQALGQGPQFIFQYYEEEERQRGNFPDRFSGHQFPNYSSELNVNALLLGDSALYLCASSSPTGEGNTIYFGEGSWLTVV.

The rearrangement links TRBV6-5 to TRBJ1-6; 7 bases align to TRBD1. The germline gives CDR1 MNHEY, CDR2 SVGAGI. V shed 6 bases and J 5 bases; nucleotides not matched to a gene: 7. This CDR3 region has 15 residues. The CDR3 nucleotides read TGTGCCAGCAGCCGGGACAGCGTAAATAATTCACCCCTCCACTTT. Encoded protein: CASSRDSVNNSPLHF.

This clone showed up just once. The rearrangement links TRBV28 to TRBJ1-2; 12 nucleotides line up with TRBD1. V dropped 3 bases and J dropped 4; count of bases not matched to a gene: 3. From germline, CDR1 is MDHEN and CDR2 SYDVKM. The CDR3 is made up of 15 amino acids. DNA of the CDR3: TGTGCCAGCAGTTTGCCGGGACAGGGGGCCTATGGCTACACCTTC. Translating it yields CASSLPGQGAYGYTF.

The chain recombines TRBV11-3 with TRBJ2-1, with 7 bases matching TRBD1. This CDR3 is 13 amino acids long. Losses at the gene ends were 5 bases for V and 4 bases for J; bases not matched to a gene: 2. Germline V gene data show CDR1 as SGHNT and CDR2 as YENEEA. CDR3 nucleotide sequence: TGTGCCAGCAGCACAGGGGCTTACAATGAGCAGTTCTTC. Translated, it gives CASSTGAYNEQFF.

The CDR3 DNA reads as TGTGCCAGCAGCCAAGACCCAGGGGGCGGCCGAGGCTACACCTTC. This translates into CASSQDPGGGRGYTF. The chain links TRBV3-1 (or the pseudogene TRBV3-2) to TRBJ1-2, with 8 bases lining up with TRBD1. Per the germline V gene, CDR1 is LGHDT and CDR2 is YNNKEL (reference sequence). The CDR3 loop spans 15 amino acids. The J segment lost 8 bases and the V segment lost 0 bases, leaving 8 bases of the junction unmatched.

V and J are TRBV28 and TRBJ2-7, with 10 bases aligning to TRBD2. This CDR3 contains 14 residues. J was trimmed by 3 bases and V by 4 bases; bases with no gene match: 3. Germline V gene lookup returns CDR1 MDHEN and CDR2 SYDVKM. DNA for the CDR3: TGTGCCAGCAGTTCCGGGACTAGCGTCTACGAGCAGTACTTC. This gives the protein CASSSGTSVYEQYF.

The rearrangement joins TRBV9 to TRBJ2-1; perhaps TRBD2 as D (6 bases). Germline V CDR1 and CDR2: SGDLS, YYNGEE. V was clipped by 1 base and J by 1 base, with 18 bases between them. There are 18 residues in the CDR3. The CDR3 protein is CASSVPDPASGSYNEQFF. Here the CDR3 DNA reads TGTGCCAGCAGCGTACCCGACCCTGCCAGCGGGTCCTACAATGAGCAGTTCTTC.

For the CDR3, the DNA is TGTGCCAGCAGTTTATTGGGGGGGCGGGTCTATGGCTACACCTTC. Protein: CASSLLGGRVYGYTF. The chain couples TRBV28 to TRBJ1-2; D perhaps matches TRBD1 (6 bases). CDR1 is MDHEN and CDR2 is SYDVKM in the germline V gene. The CDR3 has 15 residues. V was trimmed by 1 base and J by 4 bases, leaving 13 bases between them.

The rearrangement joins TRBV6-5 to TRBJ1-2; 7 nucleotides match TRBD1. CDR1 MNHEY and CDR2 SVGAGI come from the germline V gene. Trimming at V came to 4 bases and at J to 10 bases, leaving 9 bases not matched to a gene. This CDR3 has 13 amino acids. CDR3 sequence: CASSSLDRVTYTF. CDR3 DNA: TGTGCCAGCAGTTCCCTCGACAGGGTCACCTACACCTTC.

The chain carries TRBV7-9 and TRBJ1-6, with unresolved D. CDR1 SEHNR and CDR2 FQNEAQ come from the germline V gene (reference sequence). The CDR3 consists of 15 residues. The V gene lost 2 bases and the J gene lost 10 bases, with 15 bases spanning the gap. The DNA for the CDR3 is TGTGCCAGCAGCTTACTGAGGCGGAAGGAGTCACCCCTCCACTTT. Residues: CASSLLRRKESPLHF.

In DNA form, the CDR3 reads TGCAGCGTTGAACGCCGGGTCCTTTTCGGCTATGGCTACACCTTC. Its protein is CSVERRVLFGYGYTF. V and J are TRBV29-1 and TRBJ1-2; D unclear. Trimming stripped 2 bases from V and 4 bases from J, with 17 bases between. This CDR3 has 15 amino acids. Per the germline V gene, CDR1 is SQVTM and CDR2 is ANQGSEA.

The CDR3 loop reads CASGLVGAEQGYTF. CDR3 nucleotides: TGTGCTAGTGGTTTGGTAGGGGCCGAGCAGGGCTACACCTTC. The chain has TRBV12-5 and TRBJ1-2, with a tentative D call TRBD1 (5 bases). Germline V gene sequence: CDR1 LGHNT, CDR2 FRNRAP. V lost 0 bases to trimming and J lost 8 bases, with 13 bases between them. There are 14 residues in the CDR3.

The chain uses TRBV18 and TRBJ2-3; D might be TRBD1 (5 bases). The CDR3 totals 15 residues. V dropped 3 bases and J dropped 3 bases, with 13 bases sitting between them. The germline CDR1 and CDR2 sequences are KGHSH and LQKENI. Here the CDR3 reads CASSPNGAGTDTQYF. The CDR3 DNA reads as TGTGCCAGCTCACCCAATGGGGCCGGGACAGATACGCAGTATTTT.

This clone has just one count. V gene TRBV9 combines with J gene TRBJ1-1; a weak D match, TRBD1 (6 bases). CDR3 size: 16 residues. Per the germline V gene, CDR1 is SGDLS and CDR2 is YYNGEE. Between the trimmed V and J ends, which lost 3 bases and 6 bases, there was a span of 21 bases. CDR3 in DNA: TGTGCCAGCAGCGCCCTAGGGAGGGGGACATTTTCTGAAGCTTTCTTT. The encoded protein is CASSALGRGTFSEAFF.

As DNA, the CDR3 is TGTGCCTCCGGGGACAGGGGCTACACCTTC. Its protein product is CASGDRGYTF. V gene TRBV6-5 combines with J gene TRBJ1-2; 8 bases fit TRBD1. This CDR3 has 10 residues. CDR1 MNHEY and CDR2 SVGAGI come from the germline V gene. V was clipped by 11 bases and J by 8 bases; unmatched bases: 4.

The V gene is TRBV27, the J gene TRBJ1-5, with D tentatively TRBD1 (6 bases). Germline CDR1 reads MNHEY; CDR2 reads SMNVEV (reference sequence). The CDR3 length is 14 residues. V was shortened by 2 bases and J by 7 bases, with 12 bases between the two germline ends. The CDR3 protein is CASSLIGRGQPQHF. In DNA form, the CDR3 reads TGTGCCAGCAGTTTAATAGGCAGGGGACAGCCCCAGCATTTT.

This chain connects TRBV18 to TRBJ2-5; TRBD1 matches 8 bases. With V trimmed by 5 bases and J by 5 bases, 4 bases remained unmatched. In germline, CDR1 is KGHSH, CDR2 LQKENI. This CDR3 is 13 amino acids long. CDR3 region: CASSRAGGETQYF. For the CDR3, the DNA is TGTGCCAGCTCAAGGGCAGGGGGCGAGACCCAGTACTTC.

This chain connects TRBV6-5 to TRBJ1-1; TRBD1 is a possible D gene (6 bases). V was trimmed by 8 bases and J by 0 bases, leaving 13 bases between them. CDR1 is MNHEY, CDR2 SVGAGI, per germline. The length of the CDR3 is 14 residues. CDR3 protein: CASPGHGLNTEAFF. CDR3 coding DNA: TGTGCCAGCCCGGGACACGGCTTGAACACTGAAGCTTTCTTT.

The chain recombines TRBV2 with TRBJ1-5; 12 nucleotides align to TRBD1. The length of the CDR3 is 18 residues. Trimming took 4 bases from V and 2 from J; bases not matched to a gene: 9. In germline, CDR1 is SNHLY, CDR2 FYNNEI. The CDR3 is CASSGPGQGATGNQPQHF. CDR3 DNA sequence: TGTGCCAGCAGTGGGCCGGGACAGGGGGCTACGGGCAATCAGCCCCAGCATTTT. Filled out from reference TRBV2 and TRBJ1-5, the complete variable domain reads EPEVTQTPSHQVTQMGQEVILRCVPISNHLYFYWYRQILGQKVEFLVSFYNNEISEKSEIFDDQFSVERPDGSNFTLKIRSTKLEDSAMYFCASSGPGQGATGNQPQHFGDGTRLSIL.

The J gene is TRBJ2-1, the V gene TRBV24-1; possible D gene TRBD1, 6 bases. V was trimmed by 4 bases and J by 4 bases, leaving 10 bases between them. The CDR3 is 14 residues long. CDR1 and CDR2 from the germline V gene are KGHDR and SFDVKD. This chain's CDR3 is CATSDPGQYNEQFF. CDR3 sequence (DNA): TGTGCCACCAGTGACCCAGGACAGTACAATGAGCAGTTCTTC.

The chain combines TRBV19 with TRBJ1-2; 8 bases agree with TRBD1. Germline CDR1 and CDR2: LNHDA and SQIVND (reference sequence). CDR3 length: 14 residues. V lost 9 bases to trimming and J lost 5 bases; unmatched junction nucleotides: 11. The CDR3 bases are TGTGCCAGCCTCAGGAAGACAGGGGTATATGGCTACACCTTC. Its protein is CASLRKTGVYGYTF. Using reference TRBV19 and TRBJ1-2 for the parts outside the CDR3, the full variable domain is DGGITQSPKYLFRKEGQNVTLSCEQNLNHDAMYWYRQDPGQGLRLIYYSQIVNDFQKGDIAEGYSVSREKKESFPLTVTSAQKNPTAFYLCASLRKTGVYGYTFGSGTRLTVV.

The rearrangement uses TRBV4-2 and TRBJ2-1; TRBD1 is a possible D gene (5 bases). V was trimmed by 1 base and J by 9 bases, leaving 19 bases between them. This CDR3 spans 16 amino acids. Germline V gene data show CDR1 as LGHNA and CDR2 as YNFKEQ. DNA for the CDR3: TGTGCCAGCAGCCAAGGAACAAACAGGCTCCATAGTGAGCAGTTCTTC. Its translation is CASSQGTNRLHSEQFF.

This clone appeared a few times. The CDR3 region is CASSFLPDRLEKLFF. In nucleotides, the CDR3 is TGTGCCAGCAGCTTCCTCCCGGACAGACTTGAAAAACTGTTTTTT. The rearrangement links TRBV7-9 to TRBJ1-4, with D possibly matching TRBD1 (6 bases). Trimming pared 3 bases from V and 7 bases from J, leaving 15 bases between. The CDR3 is 15 residues long. Germline V CDR1 and CDR2: SEHNR, FQNEAQ (reference sequence).

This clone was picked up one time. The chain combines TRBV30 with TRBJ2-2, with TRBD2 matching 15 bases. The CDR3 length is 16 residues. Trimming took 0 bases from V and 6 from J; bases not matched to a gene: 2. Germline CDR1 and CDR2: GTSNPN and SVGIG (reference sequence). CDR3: CAWSVGTSGRSGELFF. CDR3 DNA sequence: TGTGCCTGGAGTGTCGGGACTAGCGGGAGGTCCGGGGAGCTGTTTTTT.